This T cell receptor beta chain was sequenced for a study of T cell responses to AZD1222 COVID-19 vaccine. Study in general: Investigators merged groups given second doses at roughly 4 or roughly 12 weeks. Notes on the study in general: It should be noted that donors were predominantly white British and more often female, and clonal diversity was possibly underestimated.

Using immunoSEQ multiplex PCR, the repertoire was profiled, and TCRdb retains in-frame clones only, with some absent. Found here are some 150,000 clones, 92% of them singletons; the top ten hold 1.5% to 2%. V was shortened by 10 bases and J by 0 bases, with 16 bases between the two germline ends. Germline CDR1 is LNHDA and CDR2 is SQIVND (reference sequence). The CDR3 has 14 residues. As regards this clone: Its antigen is unidentified.

J is TRBJ2-7 and V is TRBV19, with unresolved D. This receptor was obtained from an adult in good health. The sample in question was peripheral blood, obtained on day 0 of AZD1222 vaccination. CDR3 amino acids: CATSATYSSYEQYF. The CDR3 nucleotides are TGTGCCACCAGTGCCACTTACAGCTCCTACGAGCAGTACTTC.